The present T cell receptor (beta chain) was sequenced within a study of CD8 T cells in ankylosing spondylitis. Study findings and constraints: Matched synovial fluid from ankylosing spondylitis patients was reported to be enriched for disease-linked clones. Some motif variants had been reported before (in reactive arthritis synovial fluid and blood).

Germline V gene sequence: CDR1 SGHRS, CDR2 YFSETQ. V lost 4 bases to trimming and J lost 4 bases; unmatched junction nucleotides: 6. The CDR3 has 15 amino acids. As concerns this clonotype: Antigen: not known.

As the method for making TCR beta libraries, quantitative 5'-RACE with molecular barcodes was used. MiXCR, run by TCRdb on the 5' RACE reads, gives a single entry per CDR3 protein. The sample includes 190,000 or so distinct CDR3 sequences, 9.5% to 15% of them seen just once. This sequence was found in a male donor with ankylosing spondylitis or in good health (not recorded which). V usage is TRBV5-1 and J usage is TRBJ1-4; TRBD1 matches at 8 bases. What was sequenced was blood, either unsorted or a sorted T cell fraction (not recorded which). CDR3 bases: TGCGCCAGCAGCACCGGACAGGGACTTAATGAAAAACTGTTTTTT. This encodes CASSTGQGLNEKLFF.